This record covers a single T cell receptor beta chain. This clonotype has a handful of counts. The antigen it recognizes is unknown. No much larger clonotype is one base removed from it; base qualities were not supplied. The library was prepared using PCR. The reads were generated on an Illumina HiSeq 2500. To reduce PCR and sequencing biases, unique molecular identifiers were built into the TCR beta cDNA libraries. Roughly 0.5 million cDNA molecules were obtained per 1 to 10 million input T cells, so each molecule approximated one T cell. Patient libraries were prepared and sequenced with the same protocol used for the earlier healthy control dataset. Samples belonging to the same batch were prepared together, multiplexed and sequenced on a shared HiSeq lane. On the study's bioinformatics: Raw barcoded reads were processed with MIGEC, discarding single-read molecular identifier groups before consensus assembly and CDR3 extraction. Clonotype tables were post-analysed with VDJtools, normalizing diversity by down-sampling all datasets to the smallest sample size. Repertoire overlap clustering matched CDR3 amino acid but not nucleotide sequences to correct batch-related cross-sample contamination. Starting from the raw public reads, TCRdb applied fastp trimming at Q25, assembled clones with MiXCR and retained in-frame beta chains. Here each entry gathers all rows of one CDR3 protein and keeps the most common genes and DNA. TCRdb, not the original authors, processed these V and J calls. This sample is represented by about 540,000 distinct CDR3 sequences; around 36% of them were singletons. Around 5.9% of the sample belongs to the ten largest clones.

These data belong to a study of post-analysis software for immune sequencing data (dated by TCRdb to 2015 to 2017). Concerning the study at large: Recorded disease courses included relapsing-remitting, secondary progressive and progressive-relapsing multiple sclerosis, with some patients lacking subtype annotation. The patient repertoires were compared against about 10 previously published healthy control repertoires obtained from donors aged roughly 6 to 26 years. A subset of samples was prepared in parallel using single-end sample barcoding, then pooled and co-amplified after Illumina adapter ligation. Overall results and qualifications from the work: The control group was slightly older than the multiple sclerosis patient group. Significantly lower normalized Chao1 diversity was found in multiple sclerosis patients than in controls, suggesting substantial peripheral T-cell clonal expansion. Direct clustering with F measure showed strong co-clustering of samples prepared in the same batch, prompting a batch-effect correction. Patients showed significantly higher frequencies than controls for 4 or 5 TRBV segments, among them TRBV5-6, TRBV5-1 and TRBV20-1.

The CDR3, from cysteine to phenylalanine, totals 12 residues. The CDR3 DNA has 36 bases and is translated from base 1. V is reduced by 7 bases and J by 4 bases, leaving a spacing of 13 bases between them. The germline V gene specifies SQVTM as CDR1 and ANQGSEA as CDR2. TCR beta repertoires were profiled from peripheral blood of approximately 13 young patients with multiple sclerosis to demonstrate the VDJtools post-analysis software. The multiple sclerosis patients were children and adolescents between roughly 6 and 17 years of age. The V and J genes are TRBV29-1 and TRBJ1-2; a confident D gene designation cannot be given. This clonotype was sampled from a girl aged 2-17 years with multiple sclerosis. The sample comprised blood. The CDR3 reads CSGDEDGYGYTF. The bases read TGCAGCGGGGATGAGGACGGCTATGGCTACACCTTC.